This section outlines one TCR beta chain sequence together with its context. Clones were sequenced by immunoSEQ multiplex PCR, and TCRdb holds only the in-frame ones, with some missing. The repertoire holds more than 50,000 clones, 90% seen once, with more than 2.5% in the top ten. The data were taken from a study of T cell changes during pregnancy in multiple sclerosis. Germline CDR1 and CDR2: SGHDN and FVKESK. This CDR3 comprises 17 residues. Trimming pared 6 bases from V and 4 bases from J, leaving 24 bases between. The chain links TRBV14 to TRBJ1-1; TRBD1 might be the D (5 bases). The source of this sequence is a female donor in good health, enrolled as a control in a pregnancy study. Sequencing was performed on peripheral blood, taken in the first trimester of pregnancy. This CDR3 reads CASSPTASTREGTEAFF. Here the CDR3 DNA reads TGTGCCAGCAGTCCTACCGCATCCACCAGGGAAGGCACTGAAGCTTTCTTT.